This T cell receptor (beta chain) was identified in a study of graft-versus-host responses after intestinal transplantation. At the level of the study: After anti-thymocyte globulin induction, recipients took tacrolimus and steroids for approximately three years. Study-wide findings and caveats: Present in recipient marrow, GvH clones included some that appeared first in ileum or blood.

Worth noting for this clone: No antigen is known for it.

Assay used: immunoSEQ multiplex PCR; TCRdb lists only in-frame clones, some missing. Found here are roughly 50,000 clones, more than 80% of them singletons; the top ten hold about 6%. Germline lookup yields CDR1 LNHDA and CDR2 SQIVND (reference sequence). V was pared by 4 bases and J by 0 bases, with 8 bases of the junction left unmatched. The CDR3 sequence is 16 residues long. Source: PBMCs, taken roughly 660 days after intestinal transplant. The rearrangement uses TRBV19 and TRBJ1-1; 7 bases are shared with TRBD1. The receptor was derived from a human patient who received an intestinal transplant, so some T cells may come from the graft donor. The CDR3 nucleotides read TGTGCCAGTAGTAAGGGAAGGGGGCGGTTGAACACTGAAGCTTTCTTT. This translates into CASSKGRGRLNTEAFF.